A selection of T cell receptor beta chains follows, all from one sample in a study of CD8 T cells in Susac syndrome. TCRdb called the immunoSEQ multiplex PCR reads again in MiXCR, with one record for every CDR3 protein. Among roughly 80,000 distinct CDR3 sequences, 90% to 95% were seen once, and the ten largest hold roughly 0.26%. The source material was CD8+ T cells from PBMCs. Receptor source: a human donor in good health. The CDR3 runs from the conserved cysteine through the conserved F or W. Fields, in order: J gene, D gene, V gene, CDR3 protein, CDR3 DNA. A D gene is named only where the DNA matches it firmly.

TRBJ1-1	-	TRBV9	CASSAHLMNTEAFF	TGTGCCAGCAGCGCCCACCTCATGAACACTGAAGCTTTCTTT
TRBJ1-5	TRBD1	TRBV7-6	CASSLRAQGAAPNQPQHF	TGTGCCAGCAGCCTAAGGGCCCAGGGGGCGGCCCCCAATCAGCCCCAGCATTTT
TRBJ1-5	-	TRBV7-9	CASSLDYQPQHF	TGTGCCAGCAGCTTAGACTATCAGCCCCAGCATTTT
TRBJ1-5	-	TRBV10-2	CASSPGEGGNQPQHF	TGCGCCAGCAGTCCGGGGGAGGGCGGAAATCAGCCCCAGCATTTT
TRBJ2-3	-	TRBV29-1	CSVPGTTHLGTQYF	TGCAGCGTCCCCGGGACGACCCATTTAGGTACGCAGTATTTT
TRBJ2-5	-	TRBV6-2/TRBV6-3	CASSYSRGQETQYF	TGTGCCAGCAGTTACTCACGAGGACAAGAGACCCAGTACTTC
TRBJ2-5	TRBD1	TRBV5-1	CASSPGQGGETQYF	TGCGCCAGCAGCCCGGGACAGGGAGGAGAGACCCAGTACTTC
TRBJ1-2	TRBD1	TRBV6-2/TRBV6-3	CASSMMTGIYGYTF	TGTGCCAGCAGTATGATGACAGGGATCTATGGCTACACCTTC
TRBJ2-5	TRBD2	TRBV13	CASSVRTSGHPPWTQYF	TGTGCCAGCAGCGTCCGGACTAGCGGTCACCCACCCTGGACCCAGTACTTC
TRBJ1-1	-	TRBV13	CASSLSGGGNTEAFF	TGTGCCAGCAGCTTATCCGGAGGGGGAAACACTGAAGCTTTCTTT
TRBJ2-5	-	TRBV12-3/TRBV12-4	CASWSGPWETQYF	TGTGCCAGCTGGTCGGGACCCTGGGAGACCCAGTACTTC
TRBJ2-3	-	TRBV20-1	CSAGPGTSTDTQYF	TGCAGTGCGGGCCCCGGTACTAGCACAGATACGCAGTATTTT
TRBJ1-5	-	TRBV4-3	CASSQDRQGGLQPQHF	TGCGCCAGCAGCCAAGACCGGCAGGGAGGCCTTCAGCCCCAGCATTTT